This T cell receptor beta chain was sequenced in a study of CD8 T cells in Susac syndrome. RNA was extracted with the RNeasy kit, and a quantity of roughly 0.5 to 1 ug was reverse transcribed using random hexamers. TCRdb redid the calling of the immunoSEQ multiplex PCR reads with MiXCR, one entry per CDR3 protein. The sample holds 180,000 or so distinct CDR3 sequences, about 94% seen once. V was clipped by 3 bases and J by 2 bases; unmatched bases: 4. The length of the CDR3 is 15 residues. TCR beta from blood CD8+ and CD4+ T cells was sequenced. It was negative isolation that provided the CD8+ and CD4+ T cells, whereas TEMRA cells were enriched by FACS.

The source is a human donor in good health. Specimen: CD4+ T cells from PBMCs. The chain employs TRBV12-3 or TRBV12-4 and TRBJ2-3, with TRBD2 matching 8 bases. CDR3 region: CASSFGGGLTDTQYF. Written as DNA, the CDR3 is TGTGCCAGCAGTTTCGGCGGGGGGCTCACAGATACGCAGTATTTT.